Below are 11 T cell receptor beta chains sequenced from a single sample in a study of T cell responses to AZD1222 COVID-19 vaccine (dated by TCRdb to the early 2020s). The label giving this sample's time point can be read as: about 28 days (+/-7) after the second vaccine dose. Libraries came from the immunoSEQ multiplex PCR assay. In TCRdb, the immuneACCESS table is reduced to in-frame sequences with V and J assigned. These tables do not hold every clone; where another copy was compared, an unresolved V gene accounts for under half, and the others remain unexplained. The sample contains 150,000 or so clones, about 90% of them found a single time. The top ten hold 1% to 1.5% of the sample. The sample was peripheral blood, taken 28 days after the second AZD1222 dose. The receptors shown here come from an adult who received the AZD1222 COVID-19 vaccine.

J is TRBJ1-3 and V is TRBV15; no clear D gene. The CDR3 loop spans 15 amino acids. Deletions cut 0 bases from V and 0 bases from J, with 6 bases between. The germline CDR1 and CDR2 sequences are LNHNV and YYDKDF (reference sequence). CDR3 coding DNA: TGTGCCACCAGCAGAGACAGCACCTCTGGAAACACCATATATTTT. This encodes CATSRDSTSGNTIYF.

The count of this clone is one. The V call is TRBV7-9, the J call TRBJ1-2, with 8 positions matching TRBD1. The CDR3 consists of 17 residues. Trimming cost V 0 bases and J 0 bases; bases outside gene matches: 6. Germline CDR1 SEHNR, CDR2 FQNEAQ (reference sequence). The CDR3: CASSLAPGQGTNYGYTF. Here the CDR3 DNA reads TGTGCCAGCAGCTTAGCGCCCGGACAGGGCACTAACTATGGCTACACCTTC.

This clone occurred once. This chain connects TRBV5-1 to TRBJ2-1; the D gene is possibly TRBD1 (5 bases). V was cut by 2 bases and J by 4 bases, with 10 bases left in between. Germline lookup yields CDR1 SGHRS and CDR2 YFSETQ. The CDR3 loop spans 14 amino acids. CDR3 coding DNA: TGCGCCAGCAGCTTCGACAGAATGTACAATGAGCAGTTCTTC. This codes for CASSFDRMYNEQFF.

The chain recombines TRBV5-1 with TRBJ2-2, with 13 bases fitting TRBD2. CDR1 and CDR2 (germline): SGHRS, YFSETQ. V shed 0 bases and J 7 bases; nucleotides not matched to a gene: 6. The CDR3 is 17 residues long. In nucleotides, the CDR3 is TGCGCCAGCAGCTTGGAAGGGACTAGCGGGAAGGGCGGGGAGCTGTTTTTT. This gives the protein CASSLEGTSGKGGELFF.

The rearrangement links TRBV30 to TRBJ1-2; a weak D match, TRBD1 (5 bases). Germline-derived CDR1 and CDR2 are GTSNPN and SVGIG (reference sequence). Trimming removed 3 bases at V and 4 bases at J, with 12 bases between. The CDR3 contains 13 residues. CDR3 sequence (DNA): TGTGCCTGGAGCCCAGGGTACGGCTATGGCTACACCTTC. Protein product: CAWSPGYGYGYTF.

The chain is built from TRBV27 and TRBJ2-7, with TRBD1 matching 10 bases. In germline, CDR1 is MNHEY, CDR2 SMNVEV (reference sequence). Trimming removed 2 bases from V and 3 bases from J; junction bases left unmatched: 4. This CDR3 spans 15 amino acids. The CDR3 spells CASSLGGTGVYEQYF. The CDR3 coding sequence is TGTGCCAGCAGTTTAGGAGGGACAGGGGTCTACGAGCAGTACTTC.

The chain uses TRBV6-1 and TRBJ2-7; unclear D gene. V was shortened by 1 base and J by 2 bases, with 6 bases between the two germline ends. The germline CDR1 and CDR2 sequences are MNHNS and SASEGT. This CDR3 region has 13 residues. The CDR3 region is CASSEDRTYEQYF. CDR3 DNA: TGTGCCAGCAGTGAAGACAGAACCTACGAGCAGTACTTC.

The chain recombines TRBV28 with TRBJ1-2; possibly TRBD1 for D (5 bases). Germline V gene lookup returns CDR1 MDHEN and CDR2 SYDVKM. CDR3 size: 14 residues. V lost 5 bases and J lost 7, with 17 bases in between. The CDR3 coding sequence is TGTGCCAGCAGTCCAGTCGGGGGAGCGGCTGGCTACACCTTC. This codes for CASSPVGGAAGYTF.

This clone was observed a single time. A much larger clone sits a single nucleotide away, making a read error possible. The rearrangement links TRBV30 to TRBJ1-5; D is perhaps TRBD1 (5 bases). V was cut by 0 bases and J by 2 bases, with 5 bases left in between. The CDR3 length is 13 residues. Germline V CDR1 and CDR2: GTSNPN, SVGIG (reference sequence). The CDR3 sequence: CAWSVGGNQPQHF. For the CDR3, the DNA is TGTGCCTGGAGTGTAGGGGGCAATCAGCCCCAGCATTTT. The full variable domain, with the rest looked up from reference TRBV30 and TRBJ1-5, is SQTIHQWPATLVQPVGSPLSLECTVEGTSNPNLYWYRQAAGRGLQLLFYSVGIGQISSEVPQNLSASRPQDRQFILSSKKLLLSDSGFYLCAWSVGGNQPQHFGDGTRLSIL.

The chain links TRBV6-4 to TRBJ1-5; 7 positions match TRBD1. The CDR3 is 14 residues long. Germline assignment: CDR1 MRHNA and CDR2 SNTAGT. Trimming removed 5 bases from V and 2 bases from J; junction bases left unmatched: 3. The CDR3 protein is CASSPTGGNQPQHF. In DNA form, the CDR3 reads TGTGCCAGCAGTCCCACAGGGGGCAATCAGCCCCAGCATTTT.

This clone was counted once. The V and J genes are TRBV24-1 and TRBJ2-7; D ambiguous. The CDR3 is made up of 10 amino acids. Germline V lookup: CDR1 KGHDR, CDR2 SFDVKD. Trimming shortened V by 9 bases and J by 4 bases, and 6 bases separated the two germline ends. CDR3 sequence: CATSVYEQYF. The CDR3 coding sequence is TGTGCCACCTCCGTATACGAGCAGTACTTC.